What follows is one T cell receptor (beta chain) and its context. Its antigen is still unknown. The sample belongs to a study of vaccination and CD4 T cells after COVID-19. This CDR3 spans 14 amino acids. V was pared by 6 bases and J by 1 base, with 12 bases between. Germline V gene data show CDR1 as ENHRY and CDR2 as SYGVKD. Sequence data for DNA of cultured CD4+ T cells were generated by the Oncomine TCR Beta short-read assay. TCRdb independently ran MiXCR on the PCR reads; one entry per CDR3 protein. The sample carries 7,000 or so distinct CDR3 sequences, 60% to 80% recorded once. Treatment specified: approximately 9-day PBMC culture with coronavirus spike peptide pools or control peptides (ViraFEST assay).

The chain links TRBV10-3 to TRBJ1-1, with a tentative D call TRBD1 (6 bases). This TCR was recovered from a human donor who had recovered from COVID-19. Sequencing was done on a sample of CD4+ T cells from blood, cultured in vitro. CDR3 nucleotides: TGTGCCATCAGCAACCCGGGACAGAACACTGAAGCTTTCTTT. Encoded protein: CAISNPGQNTEAFF.